Each of the 27 T cell receptor beta chains below was sequenced from the same sample in a study of CD8+ T cells in alopecia areata. Described treatment: oral pan-JAK inhibitor, 5-10 mg twice daily. As the sequencing template, cDNA was produced by extracting RNA and reverse transcribing it. The data were produced by immunoSEQ multiplex PCR, yet TCRdb's version contains in-frame clones alone and is incomplete. The sample has approximately 200,000 clones; 40% to 55% are singletons. The specimen comprised CD4+ T cells sorted from blood, sampled at approximately week 37, from a patient treated with tofacitinib. Receptors originate from a human donor with alopecia areata.

A single count supports this clone. The chain couples TRBV7-9 to TRBJ2-1; 7 bases are shared with TRBD2. The CDR3 loop spans 18 amino acids. Germline loops: CDR1 SEHNR, CDR2 FQNEAQ (reference sequence). With 5 bases clipped from V and 15 bases from J, the junction kept 28 bases outside the gene matches. The CDR3 reads CASSQVVPGGREAGKSFF. Written as DNA, the CDR3 is TGTGCCAGCAGCCAGGTAGTACCGGGAGGTCGAGAGGCTGGGAAGTCGTTCTTC. Filled out from reference TRBV7-9 and TRBJ2-1, the complete variable domain reads DTGVSQNPRHKITKRGQNVTFRCDPISEHNRLYWYRQTLGQGPEFLTYFQNEAQLEKSRLLSDRFSAERPKGSFSTLEIQRTEQGDSAMYLCASSQVVPGGREAGKSFFGPGTRLTVL.

The genes are TRBV18 and TRBJ1-4; TRBD1 might be the D (5 bases). V was pared by 6 bases and J by 3 bases, with 17 bases between. This CDR3 is 16 amino acids long. The germline V gene encodes CDR1 KGHSH and CDR2 LQKENI. The CDR3 loop reads CASSPSRDLPNEKLFF. In DNA, the CDR3 is TGTGCCAGCTCGCCGTCCAGGGACCTCCCTAATGAAAAACTGTTTTTT.

The V and J genes are TRBV29-1 and TRBJ1-2; D ambiguous. V was shortened by 0 bases and J by 8 bases, with 13 bases between the two germline ends. Germline assignment: CDR1 SQVTM and CDR2 ANQGSEA. The CDR3 sequence is 13 residues long. CDR3 in DNA: TGCAGCGTTGAAGATCGAGACCGCGGCGGCTACACCTTC. Translated, it gives CSVEDRDRGGYTF.

This chain joins TRBV29-1 and TRBJ1-2, with 8 bases that match TRBD1. J lost 3 bases, V lost 7 bases, and 10 bases had no gene match. This CDR3 comprises 14 residues. From germline, CDR1 is SQVTM and CDR2 ANQGSEA. Here the CDR3 DNA reads TGCAGCGGTTTTTCAGGGGGCGCCTACTATGGCTACACCTTC. It translates to CSGFSGGAYYGYTF.

This clone occurred once. The chain recombines TRBV18 with TRBJ2-5; D perhaps matches TRBD1 (6 bases). The germline V gene has CDR1 KGHSH and CDR2 LQKENI. V gave up 3 bases and J gave up 4 bases, with 15 bases separating them. This CDR3 has 15 residues. The CDR3 here is CASSPPGTKRETQYF. CDR3 DNA: TGTGCCAGCTCACCCCCCGGGACAAAACGAGAGACCCAGTACTTC.

A few counts support this clone. The V and J genes are TRBV5-6 and TRBJ1-2; possibly TRBD1 for D (5 bases). The CDR3 has 14 amino acids. CDR1 is SGHDT and CDR2 is YYEEEE in the germline V gene. The V end lost 2 bases, the J end lost 4 bases, and 12 bases lay between the germline ends. In nucleotides, the CDR3 is TGTGCCAGCAGCTTATCAGGGATCGGCTATGGCTACACCTTC. Translating it yields CASSLSGIGYGYTF. The whole variable domain, filled in from reference TRBV5-6 and TRBJ1-2, reads DAGVTQSPTHLIKTRGQQVTLRCSPKSGHDTVSWYQQALGQGPQFIFQYYEEEERQRGNFPDRFSGHQFPNYSSELNVNALLLGDSALYLCASSLSGIGYGYTFGSGTRLTVV.

The chain joins TRBV18 to TRBJ2-2, with D possibly TRBD1 on 6 matching bases. Germline assignment: CDR1 KGHSH and CDR2 LQKENI. V lost 9 bases and J 5 bases, leaving 22 bases between the germline ends. The CDR3 runs 16 residues. Written as DNA, the CDR3 is TGTGCCAGGACCTTTTGGGACAAGGATGTGACCGGGGAGCTGTTTTTT. This encodes CARTFWDKDVTGELFF.

The table lists this clone with a count of one. The rearrangement links TRBV30 to TRBJ2-5; D is unresolved. The CDR3 length is 11 residues. V gave up 2 bases and J gave up 5 bases, with 6 bases separating them. Germline CDR1 reads GTSNPN; CDR2 reads SVGIG (reference sequence). In nucleotides, the CDR3 is TGTGCCTGGAGTTTGAGGGAGACCCAGTACTTC. Translated: CAWSLRETQYF.

The chain employs TRBV19 and TRBJ2-3; the D is unclear. The CDR3 runs 13 residues. Germline CDR1 and CDR2: LNHDA and SQIVND (reference sequence). V lost 7 bases to trimming and J lost 5 bases, with 13 bases between them. The CDR3 reads CASKGQIGDTQYF. CDR3 nucleotide sequence: TGTGCCAGTAAGGGCCAAATTGGAGATACGCAGTATTTT.

The V call is TRBV7-9, the J call TRBJ2-5, with 8 bases fitting TRBD1. The V segment lost 5 bases and the J segment 6 bases; nucleotides outside the gene matches: 20. The CDR3 loop spans 18 amino acids. Germline CDR1 reads SEHNR; CDR2 reads FQNEAQ (reference sequence). CDR3 in amino acids: CASSITPKATGASKTQYF. The CDR3 bases are TGTGCCAGCAGCATTACACCCAAAGCGACAGGGGCTTCGAAGACCCAGTACTTC. The full variable domain, in which reference TRBV7-9 and TRBJ2-5 provide the parts outside the CDR3, is DTGVSQNPRHKITKRGQNVTFRCDPISEHNRLYWYRQTLGQGPEFLTYFQNEAQLEKSRLLSDRFSAERPKGSFSTLEIQRTEQGDSAMYLCASSITPKATGASKTQYFGPGTRLLVL.

The J gene is TRBJ2-5, the V gene TRBV7-2; D is undetermined. The CDR3 totals 12 residues. Germline CDR1 and CDR2: SGHTA and FQGNSA. V lost 5 bases and J lost 5, with 9 bases in between. The CDR3 DNA is TGTGCCAGCAGCACCCAGATCGAGACCCAGTACTTC. Protein product: CASSTQIETQYF. Full variable domain (remainder filled in from reference TRBV7-2 and TRBJ2-5): GAGVSQSPSNKVTEKGKDVELRCDPISGHTALYWYRQSLGQGLEFLIYFQGNSAPDKSGLPSDRFSAERTGGSVSTLTIQRTQQEDSAVYLCASSTQIETQYFGPGTRLLVL.

The rearrangement joins TRBV23-1 to TRBJ2-7, with 8 nucleotides matching TRBD1. TRBV23-1 is an ORF, with its function uncertain. The CDR3 length is 13 residues. The ends lost 9 bases at V and 4 bases at J; junction bases unmatched: 8. This CDR3 reads CARGRTGPYEQYF. As DNA, the CDR3 is TGCGCCAGAGGACGGACAGGGCCGTACGAGCAGTACTTC.

The CDR3 coding sequence is TGTGCCAGCAGCGTGGCAGGACTACCCGGGGAACTGTTTTTT. The encoded protein is CASSVAGLPGELFF. The chain links TRBV9 to TRBJ1-4; D is unresolved. The CDR3 extends over 14 amino acids. V was trimmed by 2 bases and J by 12 bases, leaving 17 bases between them. Germline lookup yields CDR1 SGDLS and CDR2 YYNGEE.

This clone showed up many times. The chain combines TRBV5-1 with TRBJ2-3; TRBD2 agrees at 9 bases. Germline V gene lookup returns CDR1 SGHRS and CDR2 YFSETQ. The V gene end was trimmed by 1 base and the J gene end by 2 bases; junction bases not matched to a gene: 5. This CDR3 is 16 amino acids long. The CDR3 bases are TGCGCCAGCAGCTTGAGACTAGCGGATATCACAGATACGCAGTATTTT. Protein product: CASSLRLADITDTQYF.

The chain joins TRBV4-3 to TRBJ1-5; D remains unclear. CDR1 is LGHNA, CDR2 YSLEER, per germline. The V end was cut by 1 base, the J end by 1 base, with 8 bases between. The CDR3 totals 15 residues. The CDR3 is CASSQVIGSNQPQHF. DNA of the CDR3: TGCGCCAGCAGCCAAGTTATTGGGAGCAATCAGCCCCAGCATTTT.

This chain joins TRBV7-8 and TRBJ1-1, with a tentative D call TRBD1 (5 bases). Germline CDR1 and CDR2: SGHVS and FQNEAQ. This CDR3 contains 12 residues. With 8 bases removed from V and 11 bases from J, the gap between germline ends came to 18 bases. The CDR3 DNA follows: TGTGCCAGCTACAGCCCAGGGCAGCGGGCTTTCTTT. It encodes CASYSPGQRAFF.

This sequence joins TRBV4-2 and TRBJ2-6; 8 bases match TRBD1. After removal of 3 bases from V and 0 bases from J, the junction contained 7 bases not matched to a gene. Germline CDR1 reads LGHNA; CDR2 reads YNFKEQ. This CDR3 contains 18 residues. The CDR3: CASSQEGTGYSGANVLTF. The CDR3 nucleotides read TGTGCCAGCAGCCAGGAAGGGACAGGTTACTCTGGGGCCAACGTCCTGACTTTC.

The V and J genes are TRBV1 and TRBJ2-3; the table's TRBD2 call for D was not verified on the DNA. TRBV1 is shown as a pseudogene. There are 16 residues in the CDR3. The CDR3 region is CTSSHEREGGADTQYF. The CDR3, as DNA: TGCACCAGCAGCCATGAGCGGGAGGGGGGGGCAGATACGCAGTATTTT.

This clone was detected only a few times. V and J are TRBV20-1 and TRBJ2-1; no clear D. CDR3 length equals 10 residues. Trimming took off 5 bases at V and 10 bases at J, with 9 bases between the two ends. CDR1 and CDR2 (germline): DFQATT, SNEGSKA (reference sequence). CDR3 DNA sequence: TGCAGTGCTCCGAAACGGGAGCAGTTCTTC. This encodes CSAPKREQFF.

V is TRBV29-1 and J is TRBJ1-2, with a tentative D call TRBD1 (6 bases). The V gene lost 4 bases and the J gene lost 5 bases, with 11 bases spanning the gap. The CDR3 loop spans 12 amino acids. CDR1 SQVTM and CDR2 ANQGSEA come from the germline V gene. DNA of the CDR3: TGCAGCGTTGGGCAGGGGAGGTATGGCTACACCTTC. It is translated as CSVGQGRYGYTF.

The rearrangement joins TRBV7-2 to TRBJ2-3; 7 positions match TRBD2. The germline V gene has CDR1 SGHTA and CDR2 FQGNSA. J gave up 1 base and V 6 bases, and 4 bases lay outside the gene matches. The CDR3 is 14 amino acids. The CDR3 spells CASSSSGRTDTQYF. The CDR3, as DNA: TGTGCCAGCAGTTCTAGCGGTCGCACAGATACGCAGTATTTT.

On this clone: Its ends do not fully match the called genes, so a read error is possible. CDR3 region: CAWSASLGAADAQYF. The CDR3 nucleotides are TGTGCCTGGAGTGCCTCCCTCGGAGCGGCAGATGCGCAGTATTTT. The genes are TRBV30 and TRBJ2-3; D might be TRBD2 (5 bases). The CDR3 totals 15 residues. CDR1 is GTSNPN, CDR2 SVGIG, per germline (reference sequence).

This clone showed up many times. The chain employs TRBV30 and TRBJ1-4, with 7 bases fitting TRBD1. Germline V gene data show CDR1 as GTSNPN and CDR2 as SVGIG (reference sequence). J gave up 5 bases and V 2 bases, and 5 bases lay outside the gene matches. The CDR3 totals 14 residues. CDR3 region: CAWSPGQLNEKLFF. The CDR3 bases are TGTGCCTGGAGTCCGGGACAGCTAAATGAAAAACTGTTTTTT.

In this sample, this clone turned up a few times. The J gene is TRBJ2-1, the V gene TRBV4-3, with TRBD2 as a possible D gene (5 bases). Trimming cost V 3 bases and J 0 bases, with 18 bases left between them. The CDR3 has 18 amino acids. Germline assignment: CDR1 LGHNA and CDR2 YSLEER. CDR3 in amino acids: CASSQGLVGVSSYNEQFF. The CDR3 coding sequence is TGCGCCAGCAGCCAGGGGTTGGTGGGAGTTTCCTCCTACAATGAGCAGTTCTTC.

This clone has ten or more counts. The gene calls are TRBV6-5 and TRBJ2-7; TRBD1 or TRBD2 may be the D gene (5 bases each). The CDR3 covers 15 residues. V was shortened by 0 bases and J by 3 bases, with 12 bases between the two germline ends. Per germline, CDR1 MNHEY and CDR2 SVGAGI. The CDR3 nucleotides read TGTGCCAGCAGTTACTCAAGGGACGGGTACTACGAGCAGTACTTC. Its translation is CASSYSRDGYYEQYF.

The J gene is TRBJ2-1, the V gene TRBV5-1, with 10 nucleotides matching TRBD2. The CDR3 length is 16 residues. Germline V gives CDR1 SGHRS, CDR2 YFSETQ. The ends lost 4 bases at V and 12 bases at J; junction bases unmatched: 16. In DNA form, the CDR3 reads TGCGCCAGCAGCCGAGAACTAGCGGGATCTTCATCGGGGCAGTTCTTC. Translation gives CASSRELAGSSSGQFF.

This chain joins TRBV29-1 and TRBJ2-1, with 16 bases lining up with TRBD2. This CDR3 comprises 17 residues. The V gene's germline CDR1 is SQVTM and CDR2 ANQGSEA. Unmatched junction bases numbered 8, after V lost 0 bases and J lost 9 bases. CDR3 DNA: TGCAGCGTTGAAGACCTGGGACTAGCGGGAGGGCCCGGTGAGCAGTTCTTC. Protein: CSVEDLGLAGGPGEQFF.